A single sample gave rise to the 25 T cell receptor beta chains below, sequenced in a study of T-cell reconstitution after alpha-beta-depleted transplantation in children. Using unique molecular identifiers, the investigators prepared the TCRbeta library. From the PCR reads, TCRdb called clonotypes with MiXCR, one entry per CDR3 protein. The sample holds 700,000 to 950,000 distinct CDR3 sequences; around 15% are singletons and the top ten take approximately 5%. Sequencing was performed on PBMCs, mostly from graft donor cells, taken 360 days after TCRalphabeta/CD19-depleted stem cell transplant. The receptor source for this set is a male patient younger than 18 who had a stem cell transplant for acute lymphoblastic leukemia, so the T cells may come from the graft donor.

This clonotype was detected many times. V is TRBV29-1 and J is TRBJ2-1; TRBD1 agrees at 7 bases. CDR1 is SQVTM, CDR2 ANQGSEA, per germline. With V trimmed by 4 bases and J by 2 bases, 2 bases remained unmatched. The CDR3 runs 13 residues. The CDR3, as DNA: TGCAGCGTTGGGACAGGAACCTACAATGAGCAGTTCTTC. Translating it yields CSVGTGTYNEQFF.

This clonotype showed up just a few times. CDR3 sequence reads: CASSGGTGGGEQFF. For the CDR3, the DNA is TGTGCCAGCAGTGGGGGGACAGGAGGGGGTGAGCAGTTCTTC. The chain recombines TRBV25-1 with TRBJ2-1, with 8 bases identical to TRBD1. The CDR3 length is 14 residues. Germline V gives CDR1 MGHDK, CDR2 SYGVNS. V shed 4 bases and J 9 bases; nucleotides not matched to a gene: 8.

This clonotype was seen a handful of times. This chain joins TRBV29-1 and TRBJ2-7; D is unclear. V gave up 0 bases and J gave up 5 bases, with 11 bases separating them. The CDR3 length is 13 residues. The V gene's germline CDR1 is SQVTM and CDR2 ANQGSEA. The CDR3 sequence: CSVEDWPLNEQYF. The CDR3 DNA reads TGCAGCGTTGAAGACTGGCCTCTGAACGAGCAGTACTTC.

This clonotype was detected a few times. The chain carries TRBV24-1 and TRBJ2-6; D uncertain. The CDR3 runs to 15 residues. The germline V gene encodes CDR1 KGHDR and CDR2 SFDVKD. Trimming removed 9 bases from V and 1 base from J, with 12 bases in between. The CDR3 DNA is TGTGCCACCGGGATGACCTTATCTGGGGCCAACGTCCTGACTTTC. The encoded protein is CATGMTLSGANVLTF.

This clonotype has a count of ten or more. This chain links TRBV9 with TRBJ2-1; tentatively, D is TRBD2 (5 bases). CDR1 is SGDLS and CDR2 is YYNGEE in the germline V gene. This CDR3 has 15 amino acids. V lost 2 bases, J lost 3 bases, and 12 bases lay in between. CDR3 coding DNA: TGTGCCAGCAGCGTCACCTTAACTAGCTACAATGAGCAGTTCTTC. This translates into CASSVTLTSYNEQFF.

This clonotype was observed many times. The chain couples TRBV29-1 to TRBJ2-3; 7 bases are shared with TRBD2. CDR1 is SQVTM, CDR2 ANQGSEA, per germline. CDR3 size: 14 residues. Trimming cost V 3 bases and J 2 bases; bases outside gene matches: 5. The CDR3 coding sequence is TGCAGCGTTGAGCGGGAGTGGGTCACAGATACGCAGTATTTT. It is translated as CSVEREWVTDTQYF.

This sequence joins TRBV7-6 and TRBJ2-7; 9 bases agree with TRBD2. This CDR3 has 16 residues. J lost 3 bases, V lost 3 bases, and 9 bases had no gene match. Germline V CDR1 and CDR2: SGHVS, FNYEAQ. The CDR3 DNA is TGTGCCAGCAGCTTTTCGGCGGGACTAGCCGGCTACGAGCAGTACTTC. It is translated as CASSFSAGLAGYEQYF.

This clonotype was detected a few times. V and J are TRBV12-3 or TRBV12-4 and TRBJ2-3; D is ambiguous. V gave up 7 bases and J gave up 0 bases, with 11 bases separating them. The CDR3 has 14 residues. The CDR3 region has the DNA TGTGCCAGCACGTATAGGCGTAGCACAGATACGCAGTATTTT. It translates to CASTYRRSTDTQYF.

For this clonotype: This may be a read error, as it is one base from a much larger clone. The chain employs TRBV5-1 and TRBJ2-3, with TRBD2 matching over 8 bases. Germline-derived CDR1 and CDR2 are SGHRS and YFSETQ. This CDR3 spans 13 amino acids. The DNA for the CDR3 is TGCGCCAGCAGCTTAGCGGGAGACGATACGCAGGATTTT. Protein sequence: CASSLAGDDTQDF.

This clonotype occurred a few times. The chain has TRBV20-1 and TRBJ2-4, with D unresolved. Trimming took off 0 bases at V and 10 bases at J, with 7 bases between the two ends. This CDR3 has 11 residues. Germline CDR1 DFQATT, CDR2 SNEGSKA (reference sequence). CDR3 protein: CSARDLKIQYF. CDR3 bases: TGCAGTGCTAGAGATCTTAAGATTCAGTACTTC.

The chain recombines TRBV10-3 with TRBJ2-1; 10 bases are a match to TRBD2. V lost 2 bases to trimming and J lost 0 bases; unmatched junction nucleotides: 4. The CDR3 totals 17 residues. Germline CDR1 ENHRY, CDR2 SYGVKD. For the CDR3, the DNA is TGTGCCATCAGTGAGGCAGCGGGAGGGAGCTCCTACAATGAGCAGTTCTTC. Its translation is CAISEAAGGSSYNEQFF.

A few counts support this clonotype. CDR3 sequence: CASSLAHIGSSYNEQFF. CDR3 in DNA: TGTGCCAGCAGCTTAGCTCATATCGGGAGCTCCTACAATGAGCAGTTCTTC. The V gene is TRBV7-4, the J gene TRBJ2-1; tentative D call: TRBD2 (6 bases). Germline V gene sequence: CDR1 SGHVT, CDR2 SQSDAQ. Deletions cut 0 bases from V and 0 bases from J, with 12 bases between. The CDR3 covers 17 residues.

The chain's CDR3 is CASSRREGLAGGLLAKNIQYF. The CDR3 nucleotides are TGCGCCAGCAGCCGCCGGGAGGGACTAGCGGGAGGGCTTTTAGCCAAAAACATTCAGTACTTC. The chain carries TRBV4-1 and TRBJ2-4; 16 bases line up with TRBD2. Trimming cost V 4 bases and J 0 bases; bases outside gene matches: 12. The CDR3 runs to 21 residues. CDR1 and CDR2 from the germline V gene are MGHRA and YSYEKL.

This clonotype was observed a few times. The genes are TRBV10-1 and TRBJ2-7; 12 bases align to TRBD2. This CDR3 comprises 15 residues. Germline V CDR1 and CDR2: WNHNN, SYGVQD (reference sequence). J lost 4 bases, V lost 2 bases, and 3 bases had no gene match. In DNA form, the CDR3 reads TGCGCCAGCAGTGAGGGACTAGCGGGACGGTACGAGCAGTACTTC. Its protein product is CASSEGLAGRYEQYF.

This clonotype was picked up a small number of times. This chain connects TRBV10-3 to TRBJ2-7; D ambiguous. V shed 4 bases and J shed 2 bases, with 12 bases lying between them. The CDR3 consists of 14 residues. Germline values: CDR1 ENHRY, CDR2 SYGVKD. The CDR3 is CAISVPVFPYEQYF. The CDR3 nucleotides read TGTGCCATCAGTGTCCCAGTCTTCCCCTACGAGCAGTACTTC.

This clonotype showed up many times. The V call is TRBV9, the J call TRBJ2-1; 10 positions agree with TRBD1. Germline CDR1 reads SGDLS; CDR2 reads YYNGEE. CDR3 length equals 16 residues. Trimming removed 4 bases from V and 1 base from J; junction bases left unmatched: 5. The CDR3 sequence is CASSTRTGGSYNEQFF. The CDR3 DNA reads as TGTGCCAGCAGCACCCGGACAGGGGGTTCCTACAATGAGCAGTTCTTC.

This clonotype came up a few times. The chain uses TRBV10-3 and TRBJ1-6, with unresolved D. V lost 10 bases and J lost 9, with 22 bases in between. This CDR3 has 15 residues. Germline V gene sequence: CDR1 ENHRY, CDR2 SYGVKD. The CDR3 protein is CATTIGGTTASPLHF. Written as DNA, the CDR3 is TGTGCCACCACAATAGGCGGCACCACGGCTTCACCCCTCCACTTT.

The rearrangement uses TRBV20-1 and TRBJ2-7; D gene unclear. The CDR3 is 13 residues long. Germline V gene lookup returns CDR1 DFQATT and CDR2 SNEGSKA (reference sequence). V lost 2 bases and J lost 0, with 8 bases in between. CDR3 nucleotides: TGCAGTGCTAGAAGAAACATCTCCTACGAGCAGTACTTC. This codes for CSARRNISYEQYF.

This clonotype was seen repeatedly, ten times or more. The V and J genes are TRBV9 and TRBJ2-3, with no clear D. Germline V CDR1 and CDR2: SGDLS, YYNGEE. The CDR3 spans 14 residues. The germline V and J ends were trimmed by 0 bases and 3 bases, with 8 bases remaining between them. CDR3 sequence (DNA): TGTGCCAGCAGCGTAGGGGGATCGACAGATACGCAGTATTTT. It codes for CASSVGGSTDTQYF.

This clonotype was seen more than once but under ten times. The chain couples TRBV11-2 to TRBJ2-1, with 7 nucleotides matching TRBD1. The germline CDR1 and CDR2 sequences are SGHAT and FQNNGV. V lost 3 bases, J lost 6 bases, and 11 bases stayed unmatched. The CDR3 totals 16 residues. The CDR3 is CASSFVQGPRGNEQFF. In DNA form, the CDR3 reads TGTGCCAGCAGCTTCGTACAGGGGCCTAGAGGCAATGAGCAGTTCTTC.

The chain uses TRBV12-3 or TRBV12-4 and TRBJ2-4; the match to TRBD1 covers 9 bases. The CDR3 sequence is 15 residues long. V lost 4 bases to trimming and J lost 7 bases; unmatched junction nucleotides: 8. CDR3 sequence: CASSSGTGRVNIQYF. The CDR3, as DNA: TGTGCCAGCAGTTCCGGGACAGGGAGGGTTAACATTCAGTACTTC.

This clonotype was observed a few times. V is TRBV2 and J is TRBJ2-1; D is uncertain. CDR1 and CDR2 (germline): SNHLY, FYNNEI. The CDR3 length is 15 residues. Trimming removed 0 bases from V and 5 bases from J, with 11 bases in between. The CDR3 reads CASSEAEGPHNEQFF. CDR3 bases: TGTGCCAGCAGTGAAGCAGAAGGGCCTCACAATGAGCAGTTCTTC.

This clonotype appeared a few times. The V and J genes are TRBV6-1 and TRBJ2-2; TRBD1 agrees at 8 bases. V shed 7 bases, J shed 2 bases, and the junction held 12 bases outside the gene matches. In germline, CDR1 is MNHNS, CDR2 SASEGT. CDR3 size: 17 residues. The DNA for the CDR3 is TGTGCCAGCAAGAATGGGAAGACAGGGGTCAACACCGGGGAGCTGTTTTTT. It specifies CASKNGKTGVNTGELFF.

V gene TRBV5-1 combines with J gene TRBJ2-7; maybe TRBD2 (5 bases). Trimming shortened V by 7 bases and J by 1 base, and 15 bases separated the two germline ends. Germline V gives CDR1 SGHRS, CDR2 YFSETQ. The CDR3 length is 14 residues. The CDR3 sequence: CASRGRSGSYEQYF. The CDR3 DNA is TGCGCCAGCCGGGGTCGGAGCGGTTCCTACGAGCAGTACTTC.

V usage is TRBV25-1 and J usage is TRBJ2-5; 13 positions match TRBD2. The J segment lost 4 bases and the V segment lost 8 bases, leaving 7 bases of the junction unmatched. Germline V gene lookup returns CDR1 MGHDK and CDR2 SYGVNS. The CDR3 totals 15 residues. The CDR3 nucleotides read TGTGCCAGCGGGGGGACTAGCGGGATAATAGAGACCCAGTACTTC. This sequence encodes CASGGTSGIIETQYF.